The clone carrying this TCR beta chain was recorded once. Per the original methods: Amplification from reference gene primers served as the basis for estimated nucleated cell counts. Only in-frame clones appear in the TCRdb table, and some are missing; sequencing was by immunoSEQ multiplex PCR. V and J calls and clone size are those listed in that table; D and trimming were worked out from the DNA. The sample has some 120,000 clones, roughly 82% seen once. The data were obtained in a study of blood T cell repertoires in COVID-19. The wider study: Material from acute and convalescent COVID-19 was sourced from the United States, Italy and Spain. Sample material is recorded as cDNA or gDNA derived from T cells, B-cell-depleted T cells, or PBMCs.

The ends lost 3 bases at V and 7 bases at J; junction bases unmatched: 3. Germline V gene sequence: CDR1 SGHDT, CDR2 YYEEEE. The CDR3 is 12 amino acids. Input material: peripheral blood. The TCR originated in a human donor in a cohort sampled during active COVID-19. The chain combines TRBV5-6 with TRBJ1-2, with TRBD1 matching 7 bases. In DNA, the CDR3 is TGTGCCAGCAGCTCGACAGGGTTTGGCTACACCTTC. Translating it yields CASSSTGFGYTF.